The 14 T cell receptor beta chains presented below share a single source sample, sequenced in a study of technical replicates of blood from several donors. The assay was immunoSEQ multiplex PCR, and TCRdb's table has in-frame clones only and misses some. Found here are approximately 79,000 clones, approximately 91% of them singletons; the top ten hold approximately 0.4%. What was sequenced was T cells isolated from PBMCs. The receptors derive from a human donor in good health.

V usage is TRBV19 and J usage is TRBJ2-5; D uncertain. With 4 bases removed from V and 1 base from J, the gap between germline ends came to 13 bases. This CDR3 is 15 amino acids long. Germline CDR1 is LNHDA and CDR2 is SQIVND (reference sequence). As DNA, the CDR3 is TGTGCCAGTAGTAAGGAGAGAGTCGCCCAAGAGACCCAGTACTTC. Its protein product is CASSKERVAQETQYF.

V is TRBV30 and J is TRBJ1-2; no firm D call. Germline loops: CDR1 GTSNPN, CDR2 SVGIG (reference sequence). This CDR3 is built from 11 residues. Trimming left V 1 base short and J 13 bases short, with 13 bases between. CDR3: CAWSERLRATF. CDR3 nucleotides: TGTGCCTGGAGTGAAAGACTCCGAGCCACCTTC.

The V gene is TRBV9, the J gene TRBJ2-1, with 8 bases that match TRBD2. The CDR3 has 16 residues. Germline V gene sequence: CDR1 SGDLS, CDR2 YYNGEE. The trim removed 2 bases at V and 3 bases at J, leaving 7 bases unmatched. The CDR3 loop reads CASSVSGNRFYNEQFF. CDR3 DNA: TGTGCCAGCAGCGTTAGCGGGAACCGGTTCTACAATGAGCAGTTCTTC. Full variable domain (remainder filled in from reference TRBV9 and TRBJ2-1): DSGVTQTPKHLITATGQRVTLRCSPRSGDLSVYWYQQSLDQGLQFLIQYYNGEERAKGNILERFSAQQFPDLHSELNLSSLELGDSALYFCASSVSGNRFYNEQFFGPGTRLTVL.

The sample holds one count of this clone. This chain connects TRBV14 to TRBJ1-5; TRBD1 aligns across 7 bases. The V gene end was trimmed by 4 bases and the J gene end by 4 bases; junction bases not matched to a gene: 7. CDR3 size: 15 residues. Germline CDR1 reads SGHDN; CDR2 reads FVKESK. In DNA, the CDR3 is TGTGCCAGCAGCCTCCCCGGGACAGTTAATCAGCCCCAGCATTTT. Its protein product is CASSLPGTVNQPQHF.

In nucleotides, the CDR3 is TGCGCCAGCAGCTCTCCCCAAGAGACCCAGTACTTC. Translated, it gives CASSSPQETQYF. The rearrangement joins TRBV5-1 to TRBJ2-5; no clear D. The CDR3 loop spans 12 amino acids. CDR1 is SGHRS, CDR2 YFSETQ, per germline. Deletions cut 3 bases from V and 1 base from J, with 4 bases between.

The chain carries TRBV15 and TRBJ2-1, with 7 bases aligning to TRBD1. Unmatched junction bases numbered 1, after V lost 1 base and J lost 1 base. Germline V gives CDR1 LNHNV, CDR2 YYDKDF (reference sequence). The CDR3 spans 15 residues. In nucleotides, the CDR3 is TGTGCCACCAGCAGAGTCAGGGGGTCCTACAATGAGCAGTTCTTC. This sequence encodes CATSRVRGSYNEQFF.

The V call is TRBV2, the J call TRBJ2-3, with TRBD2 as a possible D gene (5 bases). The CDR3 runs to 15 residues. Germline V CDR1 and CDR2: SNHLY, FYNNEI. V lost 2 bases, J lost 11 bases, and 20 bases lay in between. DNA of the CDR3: TGTGCCAGCAGTGAACCCAGCGGTCGACCTCTCGGGCAGTATTTT. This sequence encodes CASSEPSGRPLGQYF.

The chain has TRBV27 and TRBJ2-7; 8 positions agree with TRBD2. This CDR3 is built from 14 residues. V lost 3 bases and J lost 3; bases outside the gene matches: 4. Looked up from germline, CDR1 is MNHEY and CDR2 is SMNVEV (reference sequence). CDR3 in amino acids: CASSFGGAGYEQYF. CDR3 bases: TGTGCCAGCAGTTTCGGGGGGGCTGGCTACGAGCAGTACTTC.

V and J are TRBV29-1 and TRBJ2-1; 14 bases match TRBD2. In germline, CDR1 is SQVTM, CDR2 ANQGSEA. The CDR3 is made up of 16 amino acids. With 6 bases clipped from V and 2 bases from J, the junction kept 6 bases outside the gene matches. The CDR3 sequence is CSVHPGLAGAYNEQFF. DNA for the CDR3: TGCAGCGTCCATCCGGGACTAGCGGGAGCCTACAATGAGCAGTTCTTC.

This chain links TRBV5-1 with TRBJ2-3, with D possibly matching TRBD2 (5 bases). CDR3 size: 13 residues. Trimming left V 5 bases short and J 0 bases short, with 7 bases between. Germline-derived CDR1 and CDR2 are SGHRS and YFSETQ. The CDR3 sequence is CASSPGSTDTQYF. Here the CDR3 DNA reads TGCGCCAGCAGTCCGGGGAGCACAGATACGCAGTATTTT.

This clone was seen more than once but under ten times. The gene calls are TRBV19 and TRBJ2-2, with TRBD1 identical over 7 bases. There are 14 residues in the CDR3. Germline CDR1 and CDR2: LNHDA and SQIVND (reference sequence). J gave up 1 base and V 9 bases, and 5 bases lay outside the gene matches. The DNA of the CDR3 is TGTGCCAGCGCAGGGGGAATGAACACCGGGGAGCTGTTTTTT. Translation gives CASAGGMNTGELFF. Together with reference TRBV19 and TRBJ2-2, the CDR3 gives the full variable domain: DGGITQSPKYLFRKEGQNVTLSCEQNLNHDAMYWYRQDPGQGLRLIYYSQIVNDFQKGDIAEGYSVSREKKESFPLTVTSAQKNPTAFYLCASAGGMNTGELFFGEGSRLTVL.

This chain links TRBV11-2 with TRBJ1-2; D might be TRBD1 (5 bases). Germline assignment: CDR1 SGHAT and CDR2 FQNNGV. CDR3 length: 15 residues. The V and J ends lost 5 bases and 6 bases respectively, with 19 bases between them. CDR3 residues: CASSPGTWGRDGYTF. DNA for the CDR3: TGTGCCAGCAGCCCCGGGACTTGGGGAAGGGATGGCTACACCTTC.

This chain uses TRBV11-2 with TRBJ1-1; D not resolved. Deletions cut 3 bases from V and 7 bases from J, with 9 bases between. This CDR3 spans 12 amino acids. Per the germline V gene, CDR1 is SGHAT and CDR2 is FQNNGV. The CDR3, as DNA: TGTGCCAGCAGCTTCGACAATCTTGAAGCTTTCTTT. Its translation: CASSFDNLEAFF.

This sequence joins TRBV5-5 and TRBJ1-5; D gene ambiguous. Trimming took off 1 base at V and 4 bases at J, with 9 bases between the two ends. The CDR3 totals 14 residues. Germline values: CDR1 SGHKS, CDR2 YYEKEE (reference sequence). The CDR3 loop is CASSLMGGNQPQHF. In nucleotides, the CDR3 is TGTGCCAGCAGCTTGATGGGAGGGAATCAGCCCCAGCATTTT.